These 29 T cell receptor beta chains originate from one sample sequenced in a study of blood T cells in healthy people across ages. PCR was performed a second time for roughly 7 to 12 cycles using a sample-barcoded 5' primer and a J-beta primer mix. TCRdb fed the 5' RACE reads into MiXCR, producing one record per CDR3 protein. The sample has approximately 1.5 million distinct CDR3 sequences, around 40% seen once. Sequencing was performed on blood. The receptors were gathered from a woman younger than 35 in good health.

There are a few counts of this clonotype. The chain recombines TRBV25-1 with TRBJ1-2; D is unclear. Germline CDR1 reads MGHDK; CDR2 reads SYGVNS. The CDR3 runs 14 residues. With 0 bases removed from V and 8 bases from J, the gap between germline ends came to 13 bases. CDR3 sequence: CASSEYYAGDGYTF. DNA for the CDR3: TGTGCCAGCAGTGAATACTATGCGGGCGACGGCTACACCTTC.

As to this clonotype: Germline is not matched at one junction end, which may reflect a read error. The chain joins TRBV27 to TRBJ1-1, with 7 bases that match TRBD1. The V gene's germline CDR1 is MNHEY and CDR2 SMNVEV (reference sequence). The CDR3 is 14 residues long. CDR3 in DNA: TGTGCCGGCAGTTGGGACAGTTACTCGCCTGAAGCTTTCTTT. It yields the protein CAGSWDSYSPEAFF.

This clonotype was picked up a small number of times. The chain combines TRBV24-1 with TRBJ2-1; 7 bases are a match to TRBD1. CDR3 length: 17 residues. J gave up 7 bases and V 4 bases, and 15 bases lay outside the gene matches. The germline V gene encodes CDR1 KGHDR and CDR2 SFDVKD. The CDR3 protein is CATSDRDSSGLGNEQFF. CDR3 DNA: TGTGCCACCAGTGACCGGGACAGTTCTGGCCTGGGGAATGAGCAGTTCTTC.

CDR3 nucleotide sequence: TGCAGTGCACCTACGGGGACCCGTGGCTACACCTTC. This sequence encodes CSAPTGTRGYTF. This chain uses TRBV20-1 with TRBJ1-2; possibly TRBD1 for D (5 bases). The CDR3 is 12 residues long. Trimming took 6 bases from V and 7 from J, leaving 15 bases between them. Germline CDR1 DFQATT, CDR2 SNEGSKA (reference sequence).

This clonotype was seen only a few times. The rearrangement joins TRBV18 to TRBJ1-2; 9 nucleotides line up with TRBD1. V was pared by 6 bases and J by 8 bases, with 13 bases of the junction left unmatched. The CDR3 runs 15 residues. Germline V CDR1 and CDR2: KGHSH, LQKENI. As DNA, the CDR3 is TGTGCCAGCTCCATTGGACAGGGGATATCGGAAGGCTACACCTTC. Translation: CASSIGQGISEGYTF.

The rearrangement links TRBV7-3 to TRBJ2-5; maybe TRBD1 (5 bases). CDR1 and CDR2 (germline): SGHTA, FQGTGA. Trimming pared 1 base from V and 0 bases from J, leaving 18 bases between. CDR3 size: 18 residues. Written as DNA, the CDR3 is TGTGCCAGCAGCTTAAGCATTGTAGGACACCGGGACCAAGAGACCCAGTACTTC. This codes for CASSLSIVGHRDQETQYF.

The chain joins TRBV5-1 to TRBJ2-5, with D possibly TRBD2 on 6 matching bases. This CDR3 has 14 residues. CDR1 is SGHRS, CDR2 YFSETQ, per germline. V dropped 3 bases and J dropped 3 bases, with 12 bases sitting between them. CDR3: CASSSDYQKETQYF. CDR3 nucleotide sequence: TGCGCCAGCAGCTCGGACTACCAGAAAGAGACCCAGTACTTC.

V usage is TRBV4-1 and J usage is TRBJ2-1, with D perhaps matching TRBD1 (5 bases). CDR1 is MGHRA, CDR2 YSYEKL, per germline. Deletions cut 2 bases from V and 7 bases from J, with 15 bases between. The CDR3 spans 15 residues. DNA of the CDR3: TGCGCCAGCAGCCAAACCCAGGGATGGGGAAATGAGCAGTTCTTC. Protein product: CASSQTQGWGNEQFF.

This clonotype showed up just a few times. Compared with germline, one end of the junction differs, possibly owing to a read error. The rearrangement uses TRBV18 and TRBJ1-2; tentative D call: TRBD1 (5 bases). The germline V gene has CDR1 KGHSH and CDR2 LQKENI. This CDR3 contains 14 residues. CDR3 DNA sequence: TGTGCCAGCTCCCAGGACGACAGTTGGCATGGCTACACTTTC. This translates into CASSQDDSWHGYTF.

This clonotype was recorded a few times. This chain links TRBV6-6 with TRBJ1-2; D gene unclear. The CDR3 totals 14 residues. The germline V and J ends were trimmed by 5 bases and 4 bases, with 14 bases remaining between them. Germline V gene lookup returns CDR1 MNHNY and CDR2 SVGAGI (reference sequence). The DNA for the CDR3 is TGTGCCAGCAGTCAAGGGTTAACCCTCTATGGCTACACCTTC. As protein: CASSQGLTLYGYTF.

This clonotype was seen a few times. The chain carries TRBV5-8 and TRBJ2-1; TRBD2 is a possible D gene (6 bases). Trimming removed 2 bases from V and 5 bases from J, with 11 bases in between. Germline V CDR1 and CDR2: SGHTS, YDEGEE. The CDR3 is 14 amino acids. CDR3 in DNA: TGTGCCAGCAGCTTTTGGGGGGTCAACAATGAGCAGTTCTTC. It encodes CASSFWGVNNEQFF.

The J gene is TRBJ1-2, the V gene TRBV4-1, with D possibly matching TRBD1 (6 bases). Deletions cut 3 bases from V and 6 bases from J, with 14 bases between. Germline lookup yields CDR1 MGHRA and CDR2 YSYEKL. CDR3 length equals 14 residues. CDR3 protein: CASSHEGQWNGYTF. CDR3 DNA: TGCGCCAGCAGCCACGAAGGACAGTGGAATGGCTACACCTTC.

There are a few counts of this clonotype. The chain combines TRBV20-1 with TRBJ1-5, with unresolved D. Between the trimmed V and J ends, which lost 1 base and 0 bases, there was a span of 7 bases. Looked up from germline, CDR1 is DFQATT and CDR2 is SNEGSKA (reference sequence). The CDR3 loop spans 14 amino acids. CDR3 loop: CSARAGASNQPQHF. In nucleotides, the CDR3 is TGCAGTGCTAGAGCGGGAGCTAGCAATCAGCCCCAGCATTTT.

The rearrangement links TRBV6-2 or TRBV6-3 to TRBJ2-5; possible D gene TRBD2, 5 bases. This CDR3 has 15 residues. CDR1 is MNHEY and CDR2 is SVGEGT in the germline V gene. The V and J ends lost 0 bases and 3 bases respectively, with 11 bases between them. As DNA, the CDR3 is TGTGCCAGCAGTTACTCATCTCGGGGAGAAGAGACCCAGTACTTC. Encoded protein: CASSYSSRGEETQYF.

This clonotype was counted once. The J gene is TRBJ2-7, the V gene TRBV9, with 8 bases aligning to TRBD1. The CDR3 length is 15 residues. Germline lookup yields CDR1 SGDLS and CDR2 YYNGEE. V trimming: 3 bases; J trimming: 0 bases; junction bases outside the gene matches: 5. The CDR3 spells CASSASGQVSYEQYF. The CDR3 region has the DNA TGTGCCAGCAGCGCTTCGGGACAGGTCTCCTACGAGCAGTACTTC. Filled out from reference TRBV9 and TRBJ2-7, the complete variable domain reads DSGVTQTPKHLITATGQRVTLRCSPRSGDLSVYWYQQSLDQGLQFLIQYYNGEERAKGNILERFSAQQFPDLHSELNLSSLELGDSALYFCASSASGQVSYEQYFGPGTRLTVT.

The rearrangement links TRBV12-3 or TRBV12-4 to TRBJ2-7, with unresolved D. The CDR3 sequence is 15 residues long. V was pared by 2 bases and J by 0 bases, with 11 bases between. CDR3 nucleotide sequence: TGTGCCAGCAGTTTATGGGGATTTAGCTCCTACGAGCAGTACTTC. It translates to CASSLWGFSSYEQYF.

V is TRBV29-1 and J is TRBJ2-1; D remains ambiguous. V lost 6 bases and J 5 bases, leaving 8 bases between the germline ends. Germline CDR1 reads SQVTM; CDR2 reads ANQGSEA. The length of the CDR3 is 11 residues. The CDR3 bases are TGCAGCGTCGCATTTCACAATGAGCAGTTCTTC. It specifies CSVAFHNEQFF.

At least ten counts were recorded for this clonotype. DNA of the CDR3: TGTGCCAGCAGCCCCGACACTGAAGCTTTCTTT. This gives the protein CASSPDTEAFF. The genes are TRBV18 and TRBJ1-1; D is undetermined. The CDR3 length is 11 residues. Germline assignment: CDR1 KGHSH and CDR2 LQKENI. Trimming removed 8 bases from V and 3 bases from J, with 7 bases in between.

In the case of this clonotype: One junction end disagrees with the germline gene, perhaps due to a read error. V is TRBV9 and J is TRBJ1-2; D uncertain. Germline lookup yields CDR1 SGDLS and CDR2 YYNGEE. The CDR3 length is 14 residues. The CDR3 coding sequence is TGTGCCAGCAGCCCCACCGGTGCTAACTATGGCCACACCTTC. This gives the protein CASSPTGANYGHTF.

The chain carries TRBV29-1 and TRBJ2-2; D call uncertain. V was trimmed by 5 bases and J by 2 bases, leaving 3 bases between them. CDR1 and CDR2 (germline): SQVTM, ANQGSEA. The CDR3 spans 11 residues. The CDR3 DNA is TGCAGCGTTAGAAACACCGGGGAGCTGTTTTTT. Amino acids: CSVRNTGELFF.

V is TRBV30 and J is TRBJ2-3, with TRBD1 matching over 8 bases. Germline CDR1 is GTSNPN and CDR2 is SVGIG (reference sequence). This CDR3 contains 14 residues. J lost 2 bases, V lost 2 bases, and 3 bases had no gene match. CDR3 in amino acids: CAWSRGQATDTQYF. Written as DNA, the CDR3 is TGTGCCTGGAGTCGGGGACAGGCCACAGATACGCAGTATTTT.

This clonotype occurred a few times. The chain is built from TRBV6-1 and TRBJ1-1; the D is unclear. V lost 2 bases to trimming and J lost 4 bases, with 20 bases between them. This CDR3 contains 17 residues. Germline V gives CDR1 MNHNS, CDR2 SASEGT. In DNA, the CDR3 is TGTGCCAGCAGTGAAACTACGGTCACCCCTTGGGCCACTGAAGCTTTCTTT. Amino acids: CASSETTVTPWATEAFF.

This clonotype was recorded a few times. The V call is TRBV20-1, the J call TRBJ2-7; D is unresolved. The CDR3 runs to 16 residues. Germline V gives CDR1 DFQATT, CDR2 SNEGSKA (reference sequence). Trimming cost V 5 bases and J 3 bases, with 23 bases left between them. The CDR3 DNA is TGCAGTGCTGGCCCCTTCGCCGGTGTGATTGGCTACGAGCAGTACTTC. Translating it yields CSAGPFAGVIGYEQYF.

This clonotype was recorded a few times. The chain is built from TRBV9 and TRBJ1-1; D uncertain. Germline assignment: CDR1 SGDLS and CDR2 YYNGEE. CDR3 size: 15 residues. V lost 0 bases to trimming and J lost 1 base, with 10 bases between them. CDR3 region: CASSVEGLGNTEAFF. DNA of the CDR3: TGTGCCAGCAGCGTAGAAGGGTTAGGGAACACTGAAGCTTTCTTT.

V is TRBV4-2 and J is TRBJ2-1, with D possibly TRBD2 on 6 matching bases. The CDR3 is 18 amino acids. CDR1 is LGHNA, CDR2 YNFKEQ, per germline. V was shortened by 0 bases and J by 0 bases, with 15 bases between the two germline ends. The CDR3 DNA sequence: TGTGCCAGCAGCCAAGATGCCCAGCGGGTGAGCTCCTACAATGAGCAGTTCTTC. Protein: CASSQDAQRVSSYNEQFF.

The V gene is TRBV7-3, the J gene TRBJ2-1, with D tentatively TRBD2 (5 bases). The germline V gene has CDR1 SGHTA and CDR2 FQGTGA. The CDR3 consists of 11 residues. Trimming stripped 7 bases from V and 7 bases from J, with 8 bases between. The CDR3 DNA reads TGTGCCAGCACCGCGGGTAATGAGCAGTTCTTC. It specifies CASTAGNEQFF.

The chain combines TRBV7-8 with TRBJ1-6; 10 bases match TRBD1. After removal of 4 bases from V and 9 bases from J, the junction contained 9 bases not matched to a gene. From germline, CDR1 is SGHVS and CDR2 FQNEAQ. This CDR3 has 16 amino acids. CDR3 in DNA: TGTGCCAGCAGCTCCTCGACAGGGGGCTTGGGTTCACCCCTCCACTTT. It encodes CASSSSTGGLGSPLHF. Supplemented by reference TRBV7-8 and TRBJ1-6, the full variable domain reads GAGVSQSPRYKVAKRGQDVALRCDPISGHVSLFWYQQALGQGPEFLTYFQNEAQLDKSGLPSDRFFAERPEGSVSTLKIQRTQQEDSAVYLCASSSSTGGLGSPLHFGNGTRLTVT.

This clonotype was detected a few times. The V gene is TRBV19, the J gene TRBJ2-7; D is ambiguous. The CDR3 consists of 14 residues. Germline V gene sequence: CDR1 LNHDA, CDR2 SQIVND (reference sequence). Trimming shortened V by 5 bases and J by 3 bases, and 14 bases separated the two germline ends. CDR3 nucleotide sequence: TGTGCCAGTAGTCGGACGAGCGAGCTCTACGAGCAGTACTTC. Translating gives CASSRTSELYEQYF.

The chain joins TRBV3-1 to TRBJ2-5; 14 nucleotides match TRBD2. With 5 bases clipped from V and 11 bases from J, the junction kept 10 bases outside the gene matches. In germline, CDR1 is LGHDT, CDR2 YNNKEL (reference sequence). The CDR3 is 15 residues long. As DNA, the CDR3 is TGTGCCAGCAGCAGGACTAGCGGGAGGCACAATGAGCAGTACTTC. Translating it yields CASSRTSGRHNEQYF.